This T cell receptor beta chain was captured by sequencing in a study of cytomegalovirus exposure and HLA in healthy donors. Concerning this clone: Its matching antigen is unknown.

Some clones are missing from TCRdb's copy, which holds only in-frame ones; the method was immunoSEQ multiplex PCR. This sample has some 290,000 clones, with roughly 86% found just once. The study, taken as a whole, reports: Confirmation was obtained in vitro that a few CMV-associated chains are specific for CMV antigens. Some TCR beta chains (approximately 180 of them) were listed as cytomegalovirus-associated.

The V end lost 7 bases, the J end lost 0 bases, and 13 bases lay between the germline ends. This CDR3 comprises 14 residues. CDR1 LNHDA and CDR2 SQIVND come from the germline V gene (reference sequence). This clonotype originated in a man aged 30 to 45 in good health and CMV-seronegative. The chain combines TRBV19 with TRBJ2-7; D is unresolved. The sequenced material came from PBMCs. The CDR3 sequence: CASKWKEFSYEQYF. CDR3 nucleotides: TGTGCCAGTAAGTGGAAGGAGTTCTCCTACGAGCAGTACTTC.